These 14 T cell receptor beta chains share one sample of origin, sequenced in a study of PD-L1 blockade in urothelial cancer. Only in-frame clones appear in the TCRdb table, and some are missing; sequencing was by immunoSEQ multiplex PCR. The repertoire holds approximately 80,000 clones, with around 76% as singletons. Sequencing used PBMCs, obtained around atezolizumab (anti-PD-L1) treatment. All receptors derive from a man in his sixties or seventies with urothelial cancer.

The DNA for the CDR3 is TGTGCCAGCAGTTACCCCGGCAGGCGAATCAATCAGCCCCAGCATTTT. This translates into CASSYPGRRINQPQHF. The rearrangement uses TRBV6-5 and TRBJ1-5, with D hard to call. Trimming pared 2 bases from V and 3 bases from J, leaving 14 bases between. The CDR3 length is 16 residues. The germline gives CDR1 MNHEY, CDR2 SVGAGI.

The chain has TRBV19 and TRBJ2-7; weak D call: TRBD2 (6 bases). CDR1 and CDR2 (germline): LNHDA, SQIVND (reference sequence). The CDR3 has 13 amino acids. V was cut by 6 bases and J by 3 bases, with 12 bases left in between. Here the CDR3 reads CASSQGLFYEQYF. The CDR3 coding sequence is TGTGCCAGTAGCCAGGGACTCTTCTACGAGCAGTACTTC.

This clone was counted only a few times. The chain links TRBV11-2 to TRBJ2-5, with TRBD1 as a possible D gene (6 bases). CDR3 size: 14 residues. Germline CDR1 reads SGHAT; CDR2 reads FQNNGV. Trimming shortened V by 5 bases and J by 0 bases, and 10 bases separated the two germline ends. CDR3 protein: CASSRDTYQETQYF. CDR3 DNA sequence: TGTGCCAGCAGCCGGGACACGTACCAAGAGACCCAGTACTTC.

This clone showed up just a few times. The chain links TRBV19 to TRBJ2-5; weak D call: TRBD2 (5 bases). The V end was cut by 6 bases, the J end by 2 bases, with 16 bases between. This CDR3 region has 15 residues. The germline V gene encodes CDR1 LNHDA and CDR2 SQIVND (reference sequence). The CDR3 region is CASSEGTRTQETQYF. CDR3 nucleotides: TGTGCCAGTAGCGAGGGAACCCGCACACAAGAGACCCAGTACTTC.

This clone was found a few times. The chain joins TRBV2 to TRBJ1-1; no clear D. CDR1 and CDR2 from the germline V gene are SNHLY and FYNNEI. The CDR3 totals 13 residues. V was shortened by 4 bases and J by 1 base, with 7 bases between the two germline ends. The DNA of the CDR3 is TGTGCCAGCAGTGTGGAGGGGAACACTGAAGCTTTCTTT. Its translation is CASSVEGNTEAFF.

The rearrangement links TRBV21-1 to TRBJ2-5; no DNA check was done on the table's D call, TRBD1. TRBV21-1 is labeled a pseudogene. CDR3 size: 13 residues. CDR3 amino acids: CASSTRQQETQYF. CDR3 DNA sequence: TGTGCCAGCAGCACCCGACAGCAAGAGACCCAGTACTTC.

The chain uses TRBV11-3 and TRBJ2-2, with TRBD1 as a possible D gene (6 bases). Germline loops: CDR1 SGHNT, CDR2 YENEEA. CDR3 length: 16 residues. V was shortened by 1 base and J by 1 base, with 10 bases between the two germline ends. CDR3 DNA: TGTGCCAGCAGCTTAGGTACCAGGGGGAACACCGGGGAGCTGTTTTTT. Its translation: CASSLGTRGNTGELFF.

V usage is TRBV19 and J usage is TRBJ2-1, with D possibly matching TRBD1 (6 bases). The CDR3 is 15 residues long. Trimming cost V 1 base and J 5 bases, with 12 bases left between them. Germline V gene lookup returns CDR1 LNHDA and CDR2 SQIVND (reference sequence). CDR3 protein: CASSIATGWHNEQFF. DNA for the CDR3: TGTGCCAGTAGTATAGCCACAGGGTGGCACAATGAGCAGTTCTTC.

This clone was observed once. CDR3 sequence reads: CASSPGQPNEKLFF. CDR3 DNA: TGTGCCAGCAGCCCTGGACAGCCTAATGAAAAACTGTTTTTT. The V and J genes are TRBV7-2 and TRBJ1-4; maybe TRBD1 (6 bases). Trimming took 5 bases from V and 3 from J, leaving 10 bases between them. Germline assignment: CDR1 SGHTA and CDR2 FQGNSA. CDR3 length: 14 residues.

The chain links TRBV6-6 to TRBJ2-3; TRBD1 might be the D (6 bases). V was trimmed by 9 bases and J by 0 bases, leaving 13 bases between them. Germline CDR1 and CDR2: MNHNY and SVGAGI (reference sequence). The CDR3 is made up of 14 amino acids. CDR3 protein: CASSDSLSTDTQYF. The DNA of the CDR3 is TGTGCCAGTTCGGACAGTCTCAGCACAGATACGCAGTATTTT.

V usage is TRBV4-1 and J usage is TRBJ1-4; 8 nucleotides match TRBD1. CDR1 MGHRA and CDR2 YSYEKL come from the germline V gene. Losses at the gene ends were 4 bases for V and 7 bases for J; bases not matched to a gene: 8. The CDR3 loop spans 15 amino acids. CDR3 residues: CASSRGGQGSEKLFF. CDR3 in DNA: TGCGCCAGCAGCCGAGGCGGACAGGGAAGTGAAAAACTGTTTTTT.

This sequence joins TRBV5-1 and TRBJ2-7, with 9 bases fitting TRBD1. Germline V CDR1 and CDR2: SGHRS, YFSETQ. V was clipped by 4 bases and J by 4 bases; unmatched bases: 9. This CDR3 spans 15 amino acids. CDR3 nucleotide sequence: TGCGCCAGCAGCGACACCGGGACAGGGCTTTACGAGCAGTACTTC. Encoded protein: CASSDTGTGLYEQYF.

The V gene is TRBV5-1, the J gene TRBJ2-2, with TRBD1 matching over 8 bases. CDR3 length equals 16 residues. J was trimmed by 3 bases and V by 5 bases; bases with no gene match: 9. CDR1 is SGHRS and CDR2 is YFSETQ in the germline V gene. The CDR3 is CASSDRTGSDTGELFF. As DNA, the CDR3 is TGCGCCAGCAGTGACCGGACAGGGAGCGACACCGGGGAGCTGTTTTTT.

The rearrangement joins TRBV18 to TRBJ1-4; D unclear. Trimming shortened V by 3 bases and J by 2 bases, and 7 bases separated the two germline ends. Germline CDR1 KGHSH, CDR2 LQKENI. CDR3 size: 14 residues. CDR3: CASSPESTNEKLFF. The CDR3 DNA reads TGTGCCAGCTCACCGGAGAGTACTAATGAAAAACTGTTTTTT.